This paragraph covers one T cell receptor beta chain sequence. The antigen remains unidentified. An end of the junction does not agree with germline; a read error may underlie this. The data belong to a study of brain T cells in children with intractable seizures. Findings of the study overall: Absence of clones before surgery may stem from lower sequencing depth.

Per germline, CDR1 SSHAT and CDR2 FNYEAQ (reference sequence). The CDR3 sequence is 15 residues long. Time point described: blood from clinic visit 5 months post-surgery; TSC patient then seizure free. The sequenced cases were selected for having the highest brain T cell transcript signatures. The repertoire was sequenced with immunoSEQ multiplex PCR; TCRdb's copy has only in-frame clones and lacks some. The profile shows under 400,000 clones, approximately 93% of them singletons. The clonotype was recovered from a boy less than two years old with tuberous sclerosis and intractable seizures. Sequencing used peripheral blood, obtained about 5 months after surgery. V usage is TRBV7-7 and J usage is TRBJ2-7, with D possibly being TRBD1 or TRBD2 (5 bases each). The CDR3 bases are TGTGCTAGCAGCTTGTGGGGCCGGGGCTCCTACGAGCAGTACTTC. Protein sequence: CASSLWGRGSYEQYF.